The present TCR beta chain was sequenced within a study of T cell responses to AZD1222 COVID-19 vaccine (dated by TCRdb to 2020 to 2022). About the full investigation: TCR sequencing was performed for over 230 trial participants, of whom about 200 were given two doses of AZD1222 and around 26 were given two doses of MenACWY control vaccine. Trial participants were enrolled by age into subgroups of 18-55, 56-69 and 70-plus years, and about 150, 27 and 61 TCR-sequenced participants, respectively, were included in these subgroups. General findings and caveats noted by the study authors: Epitopes outside the regions mutated in the B.1.351 and B.1.1.7 variants were reportedly recognized by nearly half of the unique spike-specific TCRs. Only six or seven AZD1222 recipients were SARS-CoV-2 seropositive at baseline, limiting conclusions about previously exposed vaccinees. A significant rise in spike-specific TCR breadth and depth was observed after two AZD1222 doses relative to day 0 and relative to MenACWY recipients. The 56-69-year group was small, and its depth increase did not reach significance, likely because of low power. Participants were mostly white British, with more females than males. The authors suggested clonal diversity may have been underestimated. Because no day 14 peak-response samples were available, the repertoires could be characterized only after the peak T cell response. The vaccine-associated CD4 TCRs covered the entire spike protein, and the dominant responses fell in regions 160-218 and 743-854.

Taken with the paper, the label for time point translates to: about 28 days (+/-7) after the second vaccine dose. Because spike-specific TCR depth and breadth did not differ between the two schedules, AZD1222 recipients who got a second dose at roughly 4 weeks were pooled with those who got a second dose at roughly 12 weeks. Vaccinee samples were obtained from the UK trials COV001 and COV002, which included a single-blind randomized controlled phase 2/3 trial of AZD1222 (ChAdOx1 nCoV-19) in healthy adults. For TCRbeta chain sequencing, PBMC samples were collected from trial participants at day 0 and at day 28 after the second dose. CDR1 MNHNY and CDR2 SVGAGI were looked up in the germline V gene (reference sequence). At the junction V is shortened by 8 bases and J by 6 bases; bases outside the gene matches: 9. Reading from cysteine to phenylalanine, the CDR3 counts 14 amino acids. Just CDR3 DNA is preserved here, 42 bases in frame from base 1.

This clone was detected once. What this receptor recognizes is not known. Base qualities are not provided; no much larger clone lies one nucleotide away. The CDR3 regions of human TCRbeta chains were analyzed by immunosequencing. Regarding the original processing steps: TCRs in the repertoires were compared against a reference library of SARS-CoV-2-specific TCRs that had been generated with the MIRA antigen-specificity platform. Breadth meant the fraction of unique TCRs that were SARS-CoV-2-associated, whereas depth meant the fraction of total T cells that were SARS-CoV-2-associated. Each spike-specific TCR was assigned to its reactive spike region and to a CD4 or CD8 class using the MIRA data. Log10-transformed breadth and depth values were compared by one-way ANOVA with Sidak's multiple comparisons tests. Sourced from immuneACCESS, this table was stored by TCRdb with only in-frame sequences that have V and J called. A share of the clones is absent; for the studies checked, an unresolved V gene accounts for under half, and the remainder has no known explanation. V and J calls plus clone size are reproduced from that table; the DNA served to infer D and trimming. The sample records roughly 150,000 clones, 85% to 95% of which are singletons. The ten largest clones represent approximately 1.4% of the sample.

Sequencing used peripheral blood, obtained 28 days after the second AZD1222 dose. The clonotype originates from an adult who received the AZD1222 COVID-19 vaccine. Recombination connected TRBV6-6 to TRBJ1-2; 10 bases in between match TRBD1. The nucleotide sequence is given as TGTGCCAGCCTTAGTCAGACAGGGGGCGATGGCTACACCTTC. It is translated as CASLSQTGGDGYTF.